The 20 T cell receptor beta chains below were found in one sample sequenced in a study of blood T cells in healthy people across ages. For the second PCR, which ran for about 7 to 11 cycles, a sample-barcoded 5' primer and a J-beta primer mix were used. TCRdb re-derived calls from the 5' RACE reads in MiXCR, one entry per CDR3 protein. The sample shows 650,000 to 900,000 distinct CDR3 sequences, 55% to 65% of them seen only once. The sequenced material came from blood. The source is a man younger than 45 in good health.

The chain links TRBV7-2 to TRBJ2-7; 7 bases agree with TRBD1. The J call may be mistaken, given a closer DNA end match to TRBJ2-5. Germline CDR1 SGHTA, CDR2 FQGNSA. The CDR3 sequence is 14 residues long. CDR3 bases: TGTGCCAGCAGCATAAGACAGGGCCGAGAGACCCAGTACTTC. Amino acids: CASSIRQGRETQYF.

The DNA for the CDR3 is TGTGCCGCGCTTGGACTAGCGGGTTACGAGCAGTACTTC. Protein: CAALGLAGYEQYF. The chain links TRBV24-1 to TRBJ2-7, with 11 bases lining up with TRBD2. This CDR3 comprises 13 residues. J gave up 4 bases and V 12 bases, and 7 bases lay outside the gene matches. The germline V gene has CDR1 KGHDR and CDR2 SFDVKD.

CDR3 in amino acids: CASTQLEYNEQFF. In DNA form, the CDR3 reads TGTGCCAGCACACAACTAGAGTACAATGAGCAGTTCTTC. The chain couples TRBV7-2 to TRBJ2-1, with D possibly matching TRBD2 (5 bases). Trimming removed 7 bases at V and 4 bases at J, with 11 bases between. The CDR3 runs 13 residues. Germline CDR1 is SGHTA and CDR2 is FQGNSA.

V usage is TRBV4-2 and J usage is TRBJ1-5; tentatively, D is TRBD1 (5 bases). The V end was cut by 1 base, the J end by 3 bases, with 13 bases between. CDR1 LGHNA and CDR2 YNFKEQ come from the germline V gene. The CDR3 length is 16 residues. The CDR3 region is CASSQVGQDPNQPQHF. CDR3 DNA sequence: TGTGCCAGCAGCCAAGTGGGGCAGGACCCCAATCAGCCCCAGCATTTT.

The chain links TRBV5-6 to TRBJ2-7; no clear D gene. Germline V gene data show CDR1 as SGHDT and CDR2 as YYEEEE. The CDR3 totals 12 residues. V was trimmed by 4 bases and J by 6 bases, leaving 11 bases between them. CDR3 in DNA: TGTGCCAGCAGCATTAGAACGAGCGAGCAGTACTTC. Translated: CASSIRTSEQYF.

Only one count was recorded for this clonotype. The rearrangement joins TRBV5-8 to TRBJ2-7; unclear D gene. Between the trimmed V and J ends, which lost 7 bases and 0 bases, there was a span of 8 bases. Germline V gene sequence: CDR1 SGHTS, CDR2 YDEGEE. The CDR3 extends over 12 amino acids. The CDR3 is CASLSYSYEQYF. The CDR3 bases are TGTGCCAGCCTTTCCTACTCCTACGAGCAGTACTTC.

The rearrangement links TRBV6-5 to TRBJ1-4; D is unresolved. Germline V gives CDR1 MNHEY, CDR2 SVGAGI. The CDR3 has 16 residues. Trimming left V 0 bases short and J 0 bases short, with 8 bases between. The CDR3: CASSYSIFATNEKLFF. In DNA form, the CDR3 reads TGTGCCAGCAGTTACTCGATCTTTGCAACTAATGAAAAACTGTTTTTT.

The chain joins TRBV28 to TRBJ2-1; D not resolved. V dropped 1 base and J dropped 0 bases, with 13 bases sitting between them. CDR1 is MDHEN and CDR2 is SYDVKM in the germline V gene. This CDR3 has 17 amino acids. The CDR3 protein is CASSLSWPHSSYNEQFF. Written as DNA, the CDR3 is TGTGCCAGCAGTTTATCGTGGCCACATAGCTCCTACAATGAGCAGTTCTTC.

V and J are TRBV20-1 and TRBJ2-1; 7 bases agree with TRBD1. Germline V gene lookup returns CDR1 DFQATT and CDR2 SNEGSKA (reference sequence). This CDR3 has 15 amino acids. The trim removed 8 bases at V and 4 bases at J, leaving 14 bases unmatched. CDR3 in DNA: TGCAGTATGAGTACCCCGGACAGGCGGTACAATGAGCAGTTCTTC. This codes for CSMSTPDRRYNEQFF.

This chain uses TRBV29-1 with TRBJ2-3, with D possibly TRBD2 on 5 matching bases. The V gene lost 4 bases and the J gene lost 0 bases, with 8 bases spanning the gap. The CDR3 sequence is 13 residues long. CDR1 is SQVTM, CDR2 ANQGSEA, per germline. The CDR3 protein is CSVVSGSTDTQYF. The CDR3 bases are TGCAGCGTTGTGAGCGGTAGCACAGATACGCAGTATTTT.

The chain recombines TRBV20-1 with TRBJ2-4, with TRBD1 matching over 10 bases. The J call is in doubt because the DNA end fits TRBJ2-7 better. There are 16 residues in the CDR3. Germline V gene data show CDR1 as DFQATT and CDR2 as SNEGSKA (reference sequence). The CDR3: CSARLKGQGIRYEQYF. The CDR3 DNA sequence: TGCAGTGCTAGACTCAAGGGACAGGGGATAAGGTACGAGCAGTACTTC.

V usage is TRBV7-8 and J usage is TRBJ2-1, with TRBD2 identical over 10 bases. Germline V CDR1 and CDR2: SGHVS, FQNEAQ. Trimming removed 5 bases from V and 6 bases from J; junction bases left unmatched: 7. The CDR3 spans 15 residues. The CDR3 sequence is CASSPSGGASNEQFF. CDR3 DNA: TGTGCCAGCAGCCCCAGCGGGGGGGCCAGCAATGAGCAGTTCTTC.

This clonotype was recorded a few times. V is TRBV5-4 and J is TRBJ1-2, with 9 bases aligning to TRBD1. Germline V gives CDR1 SGHNT, CDR2 YYREEE (reference sequence). There are 16 residues in the CDR3. J was trimmed by 2 bases and V by 2 bases; bases with no gene match: 7. Here the CDR3 DNA reads TGTGCCAGCAGCTTACCCGGGACAGGGCACAACTATGGCTACACCTTC. This translates into CASSLPGTGHNYGYTF.

In this sample, this clonotype turned up a few times. The chain recombines TRBV14 with TRBJ1-2; 7 bases match TRBD1. Germline trimming cut 2 bases from V and 8 bases from J; bases unmatched to any gene: 5. The CDR3 loop spans 13 amino acids. Looked up from germline, CDR1 is SGHDN and CDR2 is FVKESK. Written as DNA, the CDR3 is TGTGCCAGCAGCCAACAACAGGGGAGAGGCTACACCTTC. Protein: CASSQQQGRGYTF. The entire variable domain, with the rest obtained from reference TRBV14 and TRBJ1-2, is as follows: EAGVTQFPSHSVIEKGQTVTLRCDPISGHDNLYWYRRVMGKEIKFLLHFVKESKQDESGMPNNRFLAERTGGTYSTLKVQPAELEDSGVYFCASSQQQGRGYTFGSGTRLTVV.

V usage is TRBV5-1 and J usage is TRBJ1-4; maybe TRBD1 (5 bases). The V end lost 4 bases, the J end lost 6 bases, and 16 bases lay between the germline ends. This CDR3 contains 15 residues. Germline CDR1 reads SGHRS; CDR2 reads YFSETQ. The CDR3 sequence: CASSLGQGGDEKLFF. CDR3 sequence (DNA): TGCGCCAGCAGCCTCGGGCAGGGCGGGGATGAAAAACTGTTTTTT.

The chain employs TRBV3-1 and TRBJ1-5; weak D call: TRBD1 (6 bases). The CDR3 has 13 amino acids. Trimming shortened V by 4 bases and J by 6 bases, and 10 bases separated the two germline ends. From germline, CDR1 is LGHDT and CDR2 YNNKEL (reference sequence). The CDR3 is CASSRQAGQPQHF. The DNA of the CDR3 is TGTGCCAGCAGCCGACAGGCAGGTCAGCCCCAGCATTTT.

Only a few counts were recorded for this clonotype. The chain employs TRBV6-1 and TRBJ2-7; the D gene is possibly TRBD2 (5 bases). The V and J ends lost 1 base and 3 bases respectively, with 10 bases between them. Germline V CDR1 and CDR2: MNHNS, SASEGT. The length of the CDR3 is 14 residues. CDR3 protein: CASSEGTFLYEQYF. CDR3 nucleotides: TGTGCCAGCAGTGAAGGGACTTTTCTCTACGAGCAGTACTTC.

This clonotype was observed a handful of times. The chain couples TRBV7-2 to TRBJ2-7, with 9 bases matching TRBD1. The CDR3 consists of 14 residues. Germline V gene data show CDR1 as SGHTA and CDR2 as FQGNSA. V shed 4 bases, J shed 7 bases, and the junction held 8 bases outside the gene matches. CDR3 sequence (DNA): TGTGCCAGCAGCTACGGACAGGGGATGGGGGAGCAGTACTTC. Translated: CASSYGQGMGEQYF.

This clonotype appeared a few times. This sequence joins TRBV7-2 and TRBJ2-6, with a tentative D call TRBD1 (6 bases). Germline V gene lookup returns CDR1 SGHTA and CDR2 FQGNSA. V lost 8 bases, J lost 0 bases, and 11 bases lay in between. This CDR3 comprises 15 residues. CDR3 loop: CASSGQISGANVLTF. The CDR3 DNA is TGTGCCAGCTCGGGACAAATCTCTGGGGCCAACGTCCTGACTTTC.

This chain links TRBV6-5 with TRBJ2-5; 8 bases agree with TRBD1. The CDR3 covers 14 residues. The junction had 3 bases not matched to a gene; V was cut back by 2 bases and J by 4 bases. Germline CDR1 MNHEY, CDR2 SVGAGI. The CDR3 loop is CASSYAGTGETQYF. CDR3 nucleotides: TGTGCCAGCAGTTACGCCGGGACAGGAGAGACCCAGTACTTC.